This T cell receptor beta chain emerged from a study of cytomegalovirus exposure and HLA in healthy donors (dated 2017 in TCRdb). With regard to the full study: According to a later analysis, the 100 to 150 validation repertoires were produced on the same platform as the 700 or so repertoires of the first cohort. In addition to the first cohort of 650 to 750 subjects, a separate validation cohort of approximately 130 different subjects was used. To predict cytomegalovirus infection status, the study combined high-throughput TCR immunosequencing, statistical association of individual TCRs with disease status, and machine learning. The aim of the study was to test whether cataloging public T cell receptors could identify signatures of past pathogen exposure. What the work shows at the level of the full study, not this receptor alone: Most TCR sequences were observed very rarely across donors, whereas some public TCRs were present in many individuals. In a later analysis, TCRs clustered in the first cohort were found to also tend to co-occur in the roughly 110 validation repertoires, with 90% to 95% of cluster scores above 0. A total of 150 or so TCR beta chains were listed by the study as associated with cytomegalovirus. All 130 or so repertoires were used to score co-occurrence in the validation cohort in a later analysis, because that analysis had no HLA typing for the cohort. In both the original and validation cohorts, the classifier was reported to diagnose cytomegalovirus status with high specificity and sensitivity. In vitro tests confirmed that a few of the cytomegalovirus-associated TCR beta chains recognize cytomegalovirus antigens. According to the authors, the approach could potentially be generalized to other disease states and immunological phenotypes.

Library preparation was by the immunoSEQ multiplex PCR assay. From the authors' description of their analysis: A statistical classification framework was built to diagnose cytomegalovirus status from the catalog of TCR beta chain sequences. TCRdb's version of the immuneACCESS table is confined to in-frame rearrangements and falls short of the full clone set. An unresolved V gene accounts for under half of the shortfall where checked; the remainder is of unknown origin. The V and J calls and clone size were taken over from that table, and D and trimming were inferred from the DNA. The sample contains about 95,000 clones, less than 85% of them found a single time. In total, the top ten clones hold 20% to 25% of the sample. A note on this clone: It lacks a known antigen. Base-call qualities are not available, and no considerably larger clone is one nucleotide away.

The CDR3 spans 16 residues, from the cysteine through the phenylalanine. The only DNA kept is the CDR3, 48 bases in frame from the first base. Trimmed from V: 4 bases; trimmed from J: 7 bases; junction bases lacking a gene match: 12. CDR1 is given as GTSNPN and CDR2 as SVGIG, both from the germline V gene (reference sequence). Donors formed part of the validation cohort, which comprised about 130 subjects and was distinct from the first cohort of some 700 subjects. The sequence was obtained from a man aged 18 to 35 in good health and CMV-seropositive. The specimen was PBMCs. The sequence is built from TRBV30 and TRBJ2-7; TRBD2 agrees with 14 junctional bases. The CDR3 region has the sequence CAWNPGTSGSAWEQYF. Here is the DNA: TGTGCCTGGAACCCCGGGACTAGCGGGAGCGCCTGGGAGCAGTACTTC.